Described below is a single T cell receptor beta chain sequence and its context. Antigen specificity is unknown. The CDR3 is made up of 13 amino acids. Trimming stripped 2 bases from V and 2 bases from J, with 7 bases between. Per the germline V gene, CDR1 is SGHNT and CDR2 is YYREEE (reference sequence). This specimen belongs to a study of chemoradiotherapy in HPV16-positive cancers. Study observations and caveats: Candidate HPV-specific clones and E7-related TCR motifs grew in tumor during treatment. In HPV16-positive patients, HPV-responsive T-cell expansion tracked better recurrence-free survival.

Repeated repertoire sampling spanned the course of chemoradiotherapy. Assay used: immunoSEQ multiplex PCR; TCRdb lists only in-frame clones, some missing. Here the sample spans tens of thousands of clones, 88% being singletons. This chain links TRBV5-4 with TRBJ1-2; no clear D gene. The starting material was blood, obtained from a patient who underwent chemoradiotherapy. The TCR sequence derives from a human donor with HPV-associated anogenital cancer. CDR3 sequence: CASSLYINYGYTF. CDR3 nucleotides: TGTGCCAGCAGCTTATATATCAACTATGGCTACACCTTC.